The rows below give T cell receptor beta chains drawn from one sample of a study of technical replicates of blood from a handful of donors. This table comes from immunoSEQ multiplex PCR, and its TCRdb copy is limited to in-frame clones, with some not included. The sample includes 50,000 to 65,000 clones, roughly 89% of them seen just once. Sequenced: PBMCs. The receptors derive from a human donor in good health. Some clones in this sample may be carry-over from other donors' samples. CDR3s include the opening cysteine and the closing phenylalanine or tryptophan. Each record gives: V gene, J gene, clone size, D gene, CDR3 protein, CDR3 DNA. The D gene is left open where the match is weak. Expanded clones are given a class, and other clones once, few, many or no size at all.

v_gene: TRBV10-3; j_gene: TRBJ1-1; abundance: few; d_gene: .; CDR3aa: CAATKGQNTEAFF; CDR3nt: TGTGCCGCAACGAAGGGACAGAACACTGAAGCTTTCTTT
v_gene: TRBV6-6; j_gene: TRBJ2-5; abundance: .; d_gene: .; CDR3aa: CASSYWEGGETQYF; CDR3nt: TGTGCCAGCAGTTACTGGGAGGGGGGGGAGACCCAGTACTTC
v_gene: TRBV4-1; j_gene: TRBJ2-7; abundance: .; d_gene: TRBD2; CDR3aa: CASSQARGAGDSYEQYF; CDR3nt: TGCGCCAGCAGCCAAGCCAGGGGAGCGGGGGACTCCTACGAGCAGTACTTC
v_gene: TRBV27; j_gene: TRBJ2-3; abundance: once; d_gene: TRBD1; CDR3aa: CASSLGQGVTDTQYF; CDR3nt: TGTGCCAGCAGTCTGGGACAGGGAGTTACAGATACGCAGTATTTT
v_gene: TRBV9; j_gene: TRBJ2-5; abundance: .; d_gene: TRBD1; CDR3aa: CASSIRTGGLETQYF; CDR3nt: TGTGCCAGCAGCATCAGGACAGGGGGATTGGAGACCCAGTACTTC
v_gene: TRBV5-4; j_gene: TRBJ2-5; abundance: .; d_gene: .; CDR3aa: CASSFRGIPETQYF; CDR3nt: TGTGCCAGCAGCTTTCGGGGGATTCCGGAGACCCAGTACTTC
v_gene: TRBV18; j_gene: TRBJ2-1; abundance: few; d_gene: .; CDR3aa: CASSPATAYNEQFF; CDR3nt: TGTGCCAGCTCACCAGCGACTGCCTACAATGAGCAGTTCTTC
v_gene: TRBV5-1; j_gene: TRBJ1-4; abundance: .; d_gene: TRBD1; CDR3aa: CASSPTTGGLNEKLFF; CDR3nt: TGCGCCAGCAGCCCTACTACAGGGGGCCTAAATGAAAAACTGTTTTTT
v_gene: TRBV15; j_gene: TRBJ1-2; abundance: .; d_gene: TRBD1; CDR3aa: CATSRGDRGEDGYTF; CDR3nt: TGTGCCACCAGCAGAGGGGACAGGGGAGAGGACGGCTACACCTTC
v_gene: TRBV27; j_gene: TRBJ2-7; abundance: .; d_gene: .; CDR3aa: CASSFRGYEQYF; CDR3nt: TGTGCCAGCAGTTTCAGGGGCTACGAGCAGTACTTC
v_gene: TRBV23-1; j_gene: TRBJ1-1; abundance: .; d_gene: TRBD1; CDR3aa: CASTNTRSRDRMNTEAFF; CDR3nt: TGCGCCAGCACGAACACGAGATCACGGGACAGAATGAACACTGAAGCTTTCTTT
v_gene: TRBV6-5; j_gene: TRBJ2-7; abundance: few; d_gene: TRBD2; CDR3aa: CASTTGTSGYEQYF; CDR3nt: TGTGCCAGCACTACCGGGACTAGCGGATACGAGCAGTACTTC
v_gene: TRBV4-2; j_gene: TRBJ2-7; abundance: .; d_gene: TRBD2; CDR3aa: CASSQEGGESYEQYF; CDR3nt: TGTGCCAGCAGCCAAGAGGGGGGGGAGTCCTACGAGCAGTACTTC
v_gene: TRBV9; j_gene: TRBJ2-1; abundance: .; d_gene: TRBD2; CDR3aa: CASSVTASGGNEQFF; CDR3nt: TGTGCCAGCAGCGTAACGGCTAGCGGGGGCAATGAGCAGTTCTTC
v_gene: TRBV5-4; j_gene: TRBJ2-5; abundance: once; d_gene: .; CDR3aa: CASSRGGSLPETQYF; CDR3nt: TGTGCCAGCAGTCGCGGTGGAAGTTTACCAGAGACCCAGTACTTC
v_gene: TRBV10-3; j_gene: TRBJ2-1; abundance: .; d_gene: TRBD1; CDR3aa: CAISDRDRGYNEQFF; CDR3nt: TGTGCCATCAGTGACCGGGACAGGGGTTACAATGAGCAGTTCTTC
v_gene: TRBV7-2; j_gene: TRBJ1-1; abundance: once; d_gene: TRBD1; CDR3aa: CASSGQGNTEAFF; CDR3nt: TGTGCCAGCAGCGGACAGGGGAACACTGAAGCTTTCTTT
v_gene: TRBV18; j_gene: TRBJ2-7; abundance: .; d_gene: .; CDR3aa: CASSPPGRGDEQYF; CDR3nt: TGTGCCAGCTCACCCCCGGGTAGAGGAGATGAGCAGTACTTC
v_gene: TRBV18; j_gene: TRBJ2-7; abundance: .; d_gene: TRBD1; CDR3aa: CASSPDSRGLHEQYF; CDR3nt: TGTGCCAGCTCACCCGACTCAAGGGGGCTACACGAGCAGTACTTC
v_gene: TRBV7-2; j_gene: TRBJ2-1; abundance: .; d_gene: .; CDR3aa: CASSWGRGRGLNEQFF; CDR3nt: TGTGCCAGCAGCTGGGGGAGGGGCAGGGGGCTTAATGAGCAGTTCTTC
v_gene: TRBV18; j_gene: TRBJ1-2; abundance: .; d_gene: .; CDR3aa: CASSQTEGGAGYTF; CDR3nt: TGTGCCAGCTCACAGACCGAGGGAGGGGCCGGCTACACCTTC
v_gene: TRBV6-5; j_gene: TRBJ1-1; abundance: .; d_gene: .; CDR3aa: CASSYSAGFKRGEAFF; CDR3nt: TGTGCCAGCAGTTACTCGGCCGGTTTTAAACGGGGTGAAGCTTTCTTT
v_gene: TRBV6-7; j_gene: TRBJ2-7; abundance: .; d_gene: TRBD2; CDR3aa: CASSRGLAGVPEQYF; CDR3nt: TGTGCCAGCAGTCGCGGACTAGCGGGAGTCCCCGAGCAGTACTTC
v_gene: TRBV6-5; j_gene: TRBJ2-7; abundance: .; d_gene: TRBD1; CDR3aa: CASSYGDRGAYEQYF; CDR3nt: TGTGCCAGCAGTTACGGTGACAGGGGCGCCTACGAGCAGTACTTC
v_gene: TRBV5-1; j_gene: TRBJ2-4; abundance: .; d_gene: .; CDR3aa: CASSPGSPQLGHIQYF; CDR3nt: TGCGCCAGCAGCCCAGGATCACCACAATTAGGTCACATTCAGTACTTC
v_gene: TRBV6-5; j_gene: TRBJ2-7; abundance: .; d_gene: .; CDR3aa: CASSYGGTDSSYEQYF; CDR3nt: TGTGCCAGCAGTTACGGGGGGACCGATAGCTCCTACGAGCAGTACTTC
v_gene: TRBV21-1; j_gene: TRBJ2-5; abundance: .; d_gene: .; CDR3aa: CASSNGAGKETQYF; CDR3nt: TGTGCCAGCAGCAATGGGGCGGGAAAAGAGACCCAGTACTTC
v_gene: TRBV5-1; j_gene: TRBJ1-4; abundance: .; d_gene: .; CDR3aa: CASSRTETNEKLFF; CDR3nt: TGCGCCAGCAGTCGGACTGAAACTAATGAAAAACTGTTTTTT
v_gene: TRBV7-2; j_gene: TRBJ2-3; abundance: .; d_gene: .; CDR3aa: CASSLGPPGGTDTQYF; CDR3nt: TGTGCCAGCAGCTTAGGACCGCCGGGAGGCACAGATACGCAGTATTTT
v_gene: TRBV5-3; j_gene: TRBJ2-2; abundance: .; d_gene: TRBD2; CDR3aa: CAPWRGRDNTGELFF; CDR3nt: TGTGCCCCTTGGCGCGGGAGGGACAACACCGGGGAGCTGTTTTTT
v_gene: TRBV11-2; j_gene: TRBJ1-5; abundance: .; d_gene: .; CDR3aa: CASSLDAGAGGNQPQHF; CDR3nt: TGTGCCAGCAGCTTAGATGCGGGGGCGGGGGGCAATCAGCCCCAGCATTTT
v_gene: TRBV5-4; j_gene: TRBJ2-1; abundance: .; d_gene: TRBD2; CDR3aa: CASSLVAGVGSEQFF; CDR3nt: TGTGCCAGCAGCTTGGTTGCGGGAGTAGGAAGTGAGCAGTTCTTC
v_gene: TRBV6-6; j_gene: TRBJ2-3; abundance: once; d_gene: TRBD2; CDR3aa: CASSYVAGGPPDTQYF; CDR3nt: TGTGCCAGCAGTTACGTTGCGGGGGGGCCGCCAGATACGCAGTATTTT
v_gene: TRBV7-2; j_gene: TRBJ2-7; abundance: .; d_gene: TRBD1; CDR3aa: CASGLGTAPNEQYF; CDR3nt: TGTGCCAGCGGCTTGGGGACAGCCCCCAACGAGCAGTACTTC
v_gene: TRBV12-5; j_gene: TRBJ2-5; abundance: .; d_gene: .; CDR3aa: CASGFGIQETQYF; CDR3nt: TGTGCTAGTGGTTTCGGTATCCAAGAGACCCAGTACTTC
v_gene: TRBV13; j_gene: TRBJ2-3; abundance: .; d_gene: TRBD2; CDR3aa: CASSLGGLVKSDTQYF; CDR3nt: TGTGCCAGCAGCTTGGGGGGACTAGTGAAATCAGATACGCAGTATTTT
v_gene: TRBV6-5; j_gene: TRBJ2-5; abundance: .; d_gene: TRBD2; CDR3aa: CASSFALAGGQETQYF; CDR3nt: TGTGCCAGCAGTTTCGCCCTAGCGGGGGGGCAAGAGACCCAGTACTTC
v_gene: TRBV11-1; j_gene: TRBJ2-1; abundance: .; d_gene: TRBD2; CDR3aa: CASGTSGYNEQFF; CDR3nt: TGTGCCAGTGGGACTAGCGGTTACAATGAGCAGTTCTTC
v_gene: TRBV7-2; j_gene: TRBJ1-2; abundance: .; d_gene: .; CDR3aa: CASSLDSGRETYGYTF; CDR3nt: TGTGCCAGCAGCTTAGATAGCGGCAGGGAAACCTATGGCTACACCTTC
v_gene: TRBV9; j_gene: TRBJ2-3; abundance: .; d_gene: TRBD2; CDR3aa: CASSVTSGRGNTQYF; CDR3nt: TGTGCCAGCAGCGTAACTAGCGGGAGGGGAAATACGCAGTATTTT
v_gene: TRBV7-9; j_gene: TRBJ2-7; abundance: .; d_gene: TRBD1; CDR3aa: CASSPRDRNYEQYF; CDR3nt: TGTGCCAGCAGCCCCCGGGACAGGAACTACGAGCAGTACTTC
v_gene: TRBV4-3; j_gene: TRBJ1-5; abundance: once; d_gene: .; CDR3aa: CASSQNRLNNQPQHF; CDR3nt: TGCGCCAGCAGCCAAAACAGACTAAATAATCAGCCCCAGCATTTT
v_gene: TRBV15; j_gene: TRBJ2-1; abundance: .; d_gene: TRBD2; CDR3aa: CATSSTKGLASYNEQFF; CDR3nt: TGTGCCACCAGCAGTACCAAGGGACTAGCGAGCTACAATGAGCAGTTCTTC
v_gene: TRBV9; j_gene: TRBJ2-5; abundance: .; d_gene: TRBD2; CDR3aa: CASSGTRSAGGSETQYF; CDR3nt: TGTGCCAGCAGCGGCACGCGGTCGGCGGGAGGGTCCGAGACCCAGTACTTC
v_gene: TRBV30; j_gene: TRBJ2-1; abundance: .; d_gene: TRBD2; CDR3aa: CACRLAGDNEQFF; CDR3nt: TGTGCCTGCAGACTAGCGGGGGACAATGAGCAGTTCTTC
v_gene: TRBV6-5; j_gene: TRBJ2-7; abundance: .; d_gene: .; CDR3aa: CASSARTLASEQYF; CDR3nt: TGTGCCAGCAGTGCTAGGACACTGGCTTCCGAGCAGTACTTC
v_gene: TRBV6-1; j_gene: TRBJ1-5; abundance: .; d_gene: .; CDR3aa: CASSEGSGGNQPQHF; CDR3nt: TGTGCCAGCAGTGAGGGTTCGGGGGGGAATCAGCCCCAGCATTTT
v_gene: TRBV5-1; j_gene: TRBJ1-5; abundance: .; d_gene: .; CDR3aa: CASSFMGRGQPQHF; CDR3nt: TGCGCCAGCAGCTTTATGGGAAGGGGCCAGCCCCAGCATTTT
v_gene: TRBV21-1; j_gene: TRBJ1-3; abundance: few; d_gene: .; CDR3aa: CASSTFKGQALDSIYF; CDR3nt: TGTGCCAGCAGCACCTTTAAGGGACAGGCACTGGACTCCATATATTTT
v_gene: TRBV2; j_gene: TRBJ1-6; abundance: once; d_gene: .; CDR3aa: CASSDELGRSSYNSPLHF; CDR3nt: TGTGCCAGCAGTGACGAGTTGGGGAGAAGCTCCTATAATTCACCCCTCCACTTT
v_gene: TRBV29-1; j_gene: TRBJ2-5; abundance: .; d_gene: .; CDR3aa: CSVAGAGQRQETQYF; CDR3nt: TGCAGCGTTGCAGGGGCGGGCCAACGCCAAGAGACCCAGTACTTC